A selection of T cell receptor beta chains follows, all from one sample in a study of radiation and T cells in renal cell carcinoma. The data were produced by immunoSEQ multiplex PCR, yet TCRdb's version contains in-frame clones alone and is incomplete. The sample includes roughly 10,000 clones, roughly 58% of them seen just once. Material: tumor tissue, obtained from a patient whose treatment was nephrectomy without radiotherapy. These receptors originate from a man aged 40-50 years with renal cell carcinoma. The CDR3 runs from the conserved cysteine through the conserved F or W. Each record gives: D gene, J gene, V gene, clone size, CDR3 DNA, CDR3 protein. The D gene is left open where the match is weak. Size is stated for part of the rows, as once, few or many counts, or as a class when the clone is expanded.

>TRBD2|TRBJ2-1|TRBV12-5|NA
TGTGCTAGTGGGCCAGCGGGAACCCACAATGAGCAGTTCTTC
CASGPAGTHNEQFF
>NA|TRBJ1-2|TRBV5-1|NA
TGCGCCAGCAGCCCGGACAGTCTTTATGGCTACACCTTC
CASSPDSLYGYTF
>NA|TRBJ1-5|TRBV5-6|few
TGTGCCAGCAGCTTCTTGGGCGGGCCTAGCAATCAGCCCCAGCATTTT
CASSFLGGPSNQPQHF
>NA|TRBJ2-3|TRBV11-3|NA
TGTGCCAGCAGCAGAGGGACTGGAGATACGCAGTATTTT
CASSRGTGDTQYF
>NA|TRBJ2-3|TRBV6-5|NA
TGTGCCAGCAGTAGGATAGATACGCAGTATTTT
CASSRIDTQYF
>NA|TRBJ1-1|TRBV13|NA
TGTGCCAGCAGCTTTGGGGGGAGGACTGAAGCTTTCTTT
CASSFGGRTEAFF
>TRBD2|TRBJ2-1|TRBV19|NA
TGTGCCAGTGGGACCATAGCGGGAGACTCCTACAATGAGCAGTTCTTC
CASGTIAGDSYNEQFF
>NA|TRBJ2-5|TRBV5-4|few
TGTGCCAGCAGCTTGGTCAGGGGCCAAGAGACCCAGTACTTC
CASSLVRGQETQYF
>NA|TRBJ2-1|TRBV6-1|NA
TGTGCCAGCAGTGAAGTATTCTACAATGAGCAGTTCTTC
CASSEVFYNEQFF
>NA|TRBJ2-6|TRBV6-5|few
TGTGCCAGCAGTTACTCGGAGGGGAGTGGGGCCAACGTCCTGACTTTC
CASSYSEGSGANVLTF
>NA|TRBJ2-3|TRBV27|once
TGTGCCAGCAGTAAATCTAGTTCCACTAGCACAGATACGCAGTATTTT
CASSKSSSTSTDTQYF
>TRBD2|TRBJ2-1|TRBV6-5|few
TGTGCCAGCAAGACTAGCGGGAGGGAACAGTTCTTC
CASKTSGREQFF
>NA|TRBJ2-7|TRBV5-3|NA
TGTGCCAGAAGCTCCTGGCAGGGATATTACGAGCAGTACTTC
CARSSWQGYYEQYF
>NA|TRBJ1-1|TRBV7-3|NA
TGTGCCAGCAGCTTAACGTCACAGAACACTGAAGCTTTCTTT
CASSLTSQNTEAFF
>NA|TRBJ2-5|TRBV16|NA
TGTGCCAGCAGCCAATCAGAAGAGACCCAGTACTTC
CASSQSEETQYF
>NA|TRBJ2-3|TRBV30|few
TGTGCCTGGAGTGTCCCGGGCACAGATACGCAGTATTTT
CAWSVPGTDTQYF
>NA|TRBJ2-5|TRBV19|NA
TGTGCCAGTAGTATAGGATCAGGAACCTCCAGGGAGACCCAGTACTTC
CASSIGSGTSRETQYF
>NA|TRBJ2-4|TRBV2|NA
TGTGCCAGCAGTCCTAGCTTTAGGCGGGCCAAAAACATTCAGTACTTC
CASSPSFRRAKNIQYF
>TRBD1|TRBJ1-4|TRBV28|few
TGTGCCAGCAGGGAGGTCGGACAGGGGGCTGGTAATGAAAAACTGTTTTTT
CASREVGQGAGNEKLFF
>TRBD2|TRBJ2-1|TRBV5-6|NA
TGTGCCAGCAGCTTTCGAGCGGGAGGTTTTAATGAGCAGTTCTTC
CASSFRAGGFNEQFF
>TRBD1|TRBJ2-7|TRBV11-2|NA
TGTGCCAGCAGCTTCCCCGGGACAGGCATCTACGAGCAGTACTTC
CASSFPGTGIYEQYF
>TRBD1|TRBJ2-7|TRBV6-4|NA
TGTGCCAGCAGTGAGGAAGCTGGGACAGGGATCCCCGAGCAGTACTTC
CASSEEAGTGIPEQYF
>TRBD2|TRBJ2-5|TRBV9|once
TGTGCCAGCAGCGGTAGCGGGACCACCCAAGAGACCCAGTACTTC
CASSGSGTTQETQYF
>NA|TRBJ2-1|TRBV29-1|NA
TGCAGCGTTGAATGGGCAGGCAAAGGCTCCTACAATGAGCAGTTCTTC
CSVEWAGKGSYNEQFF
>NA|TRBJ2-2|TRBV5-1|NA
TGCGCCAGCACGGCTACCGGAATCACCGGGGAGCTGTTTTTT
CASTATGITGELFF
>NA|TRBJ1-2|TRBV27|few
TGTGCCAGCAGTTCCTGGCTAGACTATGGCTACACCTTC
CASSSWLDYGYTF
>TRBD2|TRBJ2-1|TRBV7-8|few
TGTGCCAGCAGCCGGTCGAGCGGGAGTCGGGATGAGCAGTTCTTC
CASSRSSGSRDEQFF
>NA|TRBJ2-2|TRBV10-3|NA
TGTGCCATCACCGAGACAGCGAACACCGGGGAGCTGTTTTTT
CAITETANTGELFF
>TRBD1|TRBJ2-5|TRBV4-1|NA
TGCGCCAGCAGCCAAGGGGACAGCCAAGAGACCCAGTACTTC
CASSQGDSQETQYF